These 24 T cell receptor beta chains originate from one sample sequenced in a study of CD8 T cells in ankylosing spondylitis. MiXCR was run by TCRdb on the 5' RACE reads, yielding one entry per CDR3 protein. This sample has roughly 300,000 distinct CDR3 sequences, with roughly 8% found just once. Study results and caveats: Seemingly characteristic of ankylosing spondylitis blood was a TCR beta motif consisting of about 8 highly homologous variants.

What these receptors recognize is not known. Material: blood, either unsorted or a sorted T cell fraction (not recorded which). The receptors shown here come from a male donor with ankylosing spondylitis.

The chain is built from TRBV28 and TRBJ2-5; 11 bases map to TRBD2. V shed 6 bases, J shed 4 bases, and the junction held 4 bases outside the gene matches. CDR3 length: 14 residues. CDR1 and CDR2 (germline): MDHEN, SYDVKM. This CDR3 is CASSLAGGPETQYF. In DNA form, the CDR3 reads TGTGCCAGCAGCCTAGCGGGAGGCCCAGAGACCCAGTACTTC.

In this sample, this clonotype turned up a few times. The chain has TRBV9 and TRBJ2-7; D is perhaps TRBD1 (7 bases). The length of the CDR3 is 14 residues. The germline V gene encodes CDR1 SGDLS and CDR2 YYNGEE. The V gene lost 0 bases and the J gene lost 5 bases, with 12 bases spanning the gap. DNA for the CDR3: TGTGCCAGCAGCGTAGCAGGGGGGTCGGACGAGCAGTACTTC. Protein: CASSVAGGSDEQYF.

The chain carries TRBV11-3 and TRBJ1-1; D remains ambiguous. Germline V gene sequence: CDR1 SGHNT, CDR2 YENEEA. V shed 1 base and J shed 10 bases, with 16 bases lying between them. This CDR3 region has 14 residues. The CDR3 protein is CASSLGGPPSRAFF. DNA for the CDR3: TGTGCCAGCAGCTTAGGCGGACCTCCGTCCCGAGCTTTCTTT. Full variable domain (missing parts from reference TRBV11-3 and TRBJ1-1): EAGVVQSPRYKIIEKKQPVAFWCNPISGHNTLYWYLQNLGQGPELLIRYENEEAVDDSQLPKDRFSAERLKGVDSTLKIQPAELGDSAVYLCASSLGGPPSRAFFGQGTRLTVV.

V gene TRBV7-6 combines with J gene TRBJ2-3; possibly TRBD2 for D (6 bases). Germline values: CDR1 SGHVS, CDR2 FNYEAQ. This CDR3 is built from 14 residues. V was shortened by 5 bases and J by 5 bases, with 14 bases between the two germline ends. DNA of the CDR3: TGTGCCAGCAGCGTGACCCGGGAGTTAGATACGCAGTATTTT. Its translation: CASSVTRELDTQYF.

The rearrangement uses TRBV4-2 and TRBJ1-1, with D possibly matching TRBD1 (5 bases). The CDR3 spans 16 residues. V lost 1 base, J lost 5 bases, and 17 bases lay in between. The germline CDR1 and CDR2 sequences are LGHNA and YNFKEQ. DNA of the CDR3: TGTGCCAGCAGCCAAGGGGCTAAGGGGCTTGATACTGAAGCTTTCTTT. The encoded protein is CASSQGAKGLDTEAFF.

This clonotype has more than one count but fewer than ten. The gene calls are TRBV15 and TRBJ2-3; TRBD1 agrees at 10 bases. The CDR3 spans 19 residues. Per the germline V gene, CDR1 is LNHNV and CDR2 is YYDKDF (reference sequence). J was trimmed by 4 bases and V by 3 bases; bases with no gene match: 16. The CDR3 loop reads CATSRLRDRGRLGPDTQYF. Here the CDR3 DNA reads TGTGCCACCAGCAGGCTCCGCGACAGGGGGCGCTTGGGTCCAGATACGCAGTATTTT.

This clonotype was observed a handful of times. The rearrangement links TRBV20-1 to TRBJ2-7; 11 nucleotides align to TRBD2. This CDR3 comprises 18 residues. The trim removed 6 bases at V and 0 bases at J, leaving 16 bases unmatched. Per the germline V gene, CDR1 is DFQATT and CDR2 is SNEGSKA (reference sequence). Here the CDR3 DNA reads TGCAGTGCAGAAAAGCTAGCGGGAGGACCGAGCGCCTCCTACGAGCAGTACTTC. This gives the protein CSAEKLAGGPSASYEQYF.

CDR3 sequence (DNA): TGTGCCAGCAGCGTGCGAACAGGGGACTCCATGAACACTGAAGCTTTCTTT. Translation: CASSVRTGDSMNTEAFF. V is TRBV7-2 and J is TRBJ1-1, with 7 bases that match TRBD1. The V gene's germline CDR1 is SGHTA and CDR2 FQGNSA. The CDR3 is 17 residues long. With V trimmed by 5 bases and J by 0 bases, 12 bases remained unmatched.

In its sample, this clonotype was seen many times. V is TRBV3-1 and J is TRBJ2-3; 11 nucleotides align to TRBD2. Germline CDR1 and CDR2: LGHDT and YNNKEL (reference sequence). The CDR3 runs 17 residues. J lost 5 bases, V lost 2 bases, and 9 bases had no gene match. In DNA, the CDR3 is TGTGCCAGCAGCCAATTCAGGGCTAGCGGGAGGAAAGATACGCAGTATTTT. Amino acid sequence: CASSQFRASGRKDTQYF.

The V and J genes are TRBV20-1 and TRBJ1-5, with 8 bases lining up with TRBD1. Germline CDR1 DFQATT, CDR2 SNEGSKA (reference sequence). This CDR3 is built from 15 residues. Trimming cost V 0 bases and J 6 bases; bases outside gene matches: 7. CDR3 in amino acids: CSARDAQGASQPQHF. For the CDR3, the DNA is TGCAGTGCTAGAGATGCCCAGGGGGCGTCTCAGCCCCAGCATTTT.

This clonotype appeared once. The rearrangement uses TRBV7-9 and TRBJ1-6; 9 bases agree with TRBD1. The CDR3 totals 14 residues. The V gene end was trimmed by 3 bases and the J gene end by 10 bases; junction bases not matched to a gene: 4. CDR1 and CDR2 from the germline V gene are SEHNR and FQNEAQ (reference sequence). The CDR3 DNA reads as TGTGCCAGCAGCTTGGGACAGGGCGAGTCACCCCTCCACTTT. The encoded protein is CASSLGQGESPLHF.

The chain joins TRBV10-3 to TRBJ1-4; D possibly corresponds to TRBD1 (6 bases). Trimming pared 5 bases from V and 6 bases from J, leaving 13 bases between. Germline V CDR1 and CDR2: ENHRY, SYGVKD. This CDR3 region has 14 residues. CDR3 sequence: CAISRQEGDEKLFF. DNA of the CDR3: TGTGCCATCAGTAGACAGGAAGGGGATGAAAAACTGTTTTTT.

This clonotype was observed a handful of times. The chain carries TRBV7-8 and TRBJ2-5; D possibly uses TRBD1 or TRBD2 (7 bases each). This CDR3 is 15 amino acids long. CDR1 and CDR2 (germline): SGHVS, FQNEAQ. The V gene lost 0 bases and the J gene lost 2 bases, with 10 bases spanning the gap. CDR3 loop: CASSLAQGGQETQYF. As DNA, the CDR3 is TGTGCCAGCAGCTTAGCTCAGGGGGGGCAAGAGACCCAGTACTTC.

CDR3 DNA: TGCAGTGCTAGAGATGCCCCCGGGCAACCAGATACGCAGTATTTT. It is translated as CSARDAPGQPDTQYF. The chain combines TRBV20-1 with TRBJ2-3; no clear D gene. Trimming left V 0 bases short and J 4 bases short, with 14 bases between. CDR1 and CDR2 from the germline V gene are DFQATT and SNEGSKA (reference sequence). The CDR3 sequence is 15 residues long.

The gene calls are TRBV2 and TRBJ2-5; D remains unclear. The germline V and J ends were trimmed by 1 base and 2 bases, with 5 bases remaining between them. The CDR3 sequence is 13 residues long. Germline loops: CDR1 SNHLY, CDR2 FYNNEI. CDR3 residues: CASSEVRQETQYF. The CDR3 coding sequence is TGTGCCAGCAGTGAAGTAAGACAAGAGACCCAGTACTTC.

For the CDR3, the DNA is TGCGCCAGCAGCTTGCTGCCGGGACTAGGTTCAGAGACCCAGTACTTC. Encoded protein: CASSLLPGLGSETQYF. V and J are TRBV5-1 and TRBJ2-5, with 8 bases aligning to TRBD2. The J segment lost 4 bases and the V segment lost 1 base, leaving 9 bases of the junction unmatched. From germline, CDR1 is SGHRS and CDR2 YFSETQ. This CDR3 region has 16 residues.

The chain recombines TRBV15 with TRBJ2-2; D unclear. V lost 5 bases and J 5 bases, leaving 9 bases between the germline ends. Germline V CDR1 and CDR2: LNHNV, YYDKDF (reference sequence). The CDR3 consists of 13 residues. DNA for the CDR3: TGTGCCACCAGCCCGGGCGTTACCGGGGAGCTGTTTTTT. Its translation: CATSPGVTGELFF.

The chain uses TRBV18 and TRBJ2-5, with a tentative D call TRBD1 (5 bases). The CDR3 length is 13 residues. In germline, CDR1 is KGHSH, CDR2 LQKENI. V was cut by 6 bases and J by 3 bases, with 11 bases left in between. The DNA of the CDR3 is TGTGCCAGCTCGCTGACAGAAAAAGAGACCCAGTACTTC. Protein sequence: CASSLTEKETQYF.

Notes on this clonotype: One end of the junction varies from germline; a read error may be responsible. The gene calls are TRBV2 and TRBJ2-1, with a tentative D call TRBD2 (5 bases). Germline loops: CDR1 SNHLY, CDR2 FYNNEI. The length of the CDR3 is 15 residues. CDR3 sequence reads: CDSSELGRPDNEQFF. The CDR3 DNA reads as TGTGACAGCAGTGAACTAGGGCGACCCGACAATGAGCAGTTCTTC.

This clonotype appeared many times. This sequence joins TRBV4-3 and TRBJ2-1, with D perhaps TRBD2 (6 bases). Germline loops: CDR1 LGHNA, CDR2 YSLEER. The CDR3 runs 18 residues. Trimming shortened V by 4 bases and J by 6 bases, and 25 bases separated the two germline ends. CDR3 in amino acids: CASSPGVGGADAINEQFF. CDR3 coding DNA: TGCGCCAGCAGCCCAGGAGTCGGGGGAGCTGACGCCATCAATGAGCAGTTCTTC.

This clonotype was seen more than once but under ten times. V and J are TRBV6-5 and TRBJ1-5; D gene uncertain. The CDR3 is 12 amino acids. Per germline, CDR1 MNHEY and CDR2 SVGAGI. The V end lost 3 bases, the J end lost 9 bases, and 9 bases lay between the germline ends. CDR3 nucleotide sequence: TGTGCCAGCAGTTATCTCTTCGGGCCCCAGCATTTT. It yields the protein CASSYLFGPQHF.

This clonotype was observed a few times. The chain links TRBV29-1 to TRBJ1-1, with 7 bases matching TRBD1. CDR1 SQVTM and CDR2 ANQGSEA come from the germline V gene. CDR3 length: 14 amino acids. V was clipped by 2 bases and J by 2 bases; unmatched bases: 5. The CDR3 DNA is TGCAGCGTTGAATCCGCAGGGGGAAACACTGAAGCTTTCTTT. Residues: CSVESAGGNTEAFF.

Ten or more counts support this clonotype. The chain has TRBV5-1 and TRBJ2-7; 11 bases are a match to TRBD2. CDR1 and CDR2 (germline): SGHRS, YFSETQ. The CDR3 runs to 16 residues. Trimming took 3 bases from V and 0 from J; bases not matched to a gene: 5. CDR3 DNA: TGCGCCAGCAGCTGGACTAGCGGGTTAAGCTCCTACGAGCAGTACTTC. This gives the protein CASSWTSGLSSYEQYF. Full variable domain (missing parts from reference TRBV5-1 and TRBJ2-7): KAGVTQTPRYLIKTRGQQVTLSCSPISGHRSVSWYQQTPGQGLQFLFEYFSETQRNKGNFPGRFSGRQFSNSRSEMNVSTLELGDSALYLCASSWTSGLSSYEQYFGPGTRLTVT.

Ten or more counts support this clonotype. The chain uses TRBV5-1 and TRBJ2-7, with TRBD2 identical over 9 bases. CDR1 and CDR2 from the germline V gene are SGHRS and YFSETQ. V lost 1 base, J lost 2 bases, and 4 bases stayed unmatched. The CDR3 has 15 residues. The CDR3 sequence is CASSLLAGEAYEQYF. CDR3 coding DNA: TGCGCCAGCAGCTTGTTAGCGGGAGAAGCCTACGAGCAGTACTTC. Complete variable domain (other parts from reference TRBV5-1 and TRBJ2-7): KAGVTQTPRYLIKTRGQQVTLSCSPISGHRSVSWYQQTPGQGLQFLFEYFSETQRNKGNFPGRFSGRQFSNSRSEMNVSTLELGDSALYLCASSLLAGEAYEQYFGPGTRLTVT.